These 8 T cell receptor beta chains originate from one sample sequenced in a study of T cell repertoires in ileal Crohn's disease. Here immunoSEQ multiplex PCR was the method, and the copy in TCRdb shows in-frame clones only, minus some. The repertoire holds 5,000 to 7,500 clones, around 72% seen once, with 7.5% to 10% in the top ten. The sequenced material came from ileal tissue. Every receptor here comes from an adult with Crohn's disease.

CDR3 sequence: CASSLEGRDQPQHF. DNA for the CDR3: TGTGCCAGCAGTTTGGAGGGAAGGGATCAGCCCCAGCATTTT. The rearrangement joins TRBV28 to TRBJ1-5; the D is unclear. V was shortened by 3 bases and J by 5 bases, with 11 bases between the two germline ends. CDR1 and CDR2 from the germline V gene are MDHEN and SYDVKM. This CDR3 contains 14 residues.

The V call is TRBV5-4, the J call TRBJ2-7, with 13 bases identical to TRBD2. The CDR3 is 14 amino acids. Germline V gene lookup returns CDR1 SGHNT and CDR2 YYREEE (reference sequence). V shed 0 bases and J 7 bases; nucleotides not matched to a gene: 1. The CDR3 is CASSLGLAGGEQYF. Written as DNA, the CDR3 is TGTGCCAGCAGCTTGGGACTAGCGGGAGGTGAGCAGTACTTC.

This clone was detected only once. This chain connects TRBV5-1 to TRBJ1-1, with a possible D match to TRBD1 (6 bases). The CDR3 extends over 15 amino acids. Germline V gene lookup returns CDR1 SGHRS and CDR2 YFSETQ. Trimming took off 2 bases at V and 2 bases at J, with 13 bases between the two ends. This CDR3 reads CASSFNGGRNTEAFF. The CDR3 DNA sequence: TGCGCCAGCAGCTTCAACGGGGGGCGAAACACTGAAGCTTTCTTT.

In this sample, this clone turned up a few times. The CDR3 nucleotides read TGCGCCAGCAGCTTCCGGGACAGGGGTGGTGGCTACACCTTC. As protein: CASSFRDRGGGYTF. This sequence joins TRBV5-1 and TRBJ1-2, with 10 nucleotides matching TRBD1. The CDR3 length is 14 residues. Germline CDR1 SGHRS, CDR2 YFSETQ. The V gene end was trimmed by 2 bases and the J gene end by 7 bases; junction bases not matched to a gene: 5. Based on the CDR3 plus reference TRBV5-1 and TRBJ1-2, the full variable domain is KAGVTQTPRYLIKTRGQQVTLSCSPISGHRSVSWYQQTPGQGLQFLFEYFSETQRNKGNFPGRFSGRQFSNSRSEMNVSTLELGDSALYLCASSFRDRGGGYTFGSGTRLTVV.

This chain links TRBV2 with TRBJ1-2; perhaps TRBD1 as D (6 bases). There are 11 residues in the CDR3. Between the trimmed V and J ends, which lost 10 bases and 5 bases, there was a span of 11 bases. Germline assignment: CDR1 SNHLY and CDR2 FYNNEI. In DNA form, the CDR3 reads TGTGCCATCGGACAGCTGTATGGCTACACCTTC. Translated: CAIGQLYGYTF.

This clone was picked up one time. The rearrangement links TRBV5-6 to TRBJ2-7; 7 positions agree with TRBD1. CDR3 length equals 13 residues. CDR1 and CDR2 (germline): SGHDT, YYEEEE. V dropped 5 bases and J dropped 7; count of bases not matched to a gene: 9. CDR3 protein: CASSYGTVREQYF. The CDR3 coding sequence is TGTGCCAGCAGTTACGGGACAGTCAGGGAGCAGTACTTC.

In the case of this clone: The same CDR3 also results from other DNA sequences found in this sample. The chain carries TRBV19 and TRBJ1-2; weak D call: TRBD1 (5 bases). Trimming removed 8 bases from V and 2 bases from J, with 6 bases in between. The CDR3 sequence is 11 residues long. Germline V CDR1 and CDR2: LNHDA, SQIVND (reference sequence). The CDR3, as DNA: TGTGCCAGTCAGGGAAACTATGGCTACACCTTC. The encoded protein is CASQGNYGYTF.

For this clone: Its ends do not fully match the called genes, so a read error is possible. Other DNA sequences in this specimen translate into the identical CDR3. The V call is TRBV11-3, the J call TRBJ2-7; 9 bases line up with TRBD2. The CDR3 is made up of 14 amino acids. CDR1 and CDR2 (germline): SGHNT, YENEEA. The CDR3 spells CASSPAGGIGEQYF. The DNA of the CDR3 is TGTGCCAGCAGCCCAGCGGGAGGAATAGGCGAGCAGTATTTC.